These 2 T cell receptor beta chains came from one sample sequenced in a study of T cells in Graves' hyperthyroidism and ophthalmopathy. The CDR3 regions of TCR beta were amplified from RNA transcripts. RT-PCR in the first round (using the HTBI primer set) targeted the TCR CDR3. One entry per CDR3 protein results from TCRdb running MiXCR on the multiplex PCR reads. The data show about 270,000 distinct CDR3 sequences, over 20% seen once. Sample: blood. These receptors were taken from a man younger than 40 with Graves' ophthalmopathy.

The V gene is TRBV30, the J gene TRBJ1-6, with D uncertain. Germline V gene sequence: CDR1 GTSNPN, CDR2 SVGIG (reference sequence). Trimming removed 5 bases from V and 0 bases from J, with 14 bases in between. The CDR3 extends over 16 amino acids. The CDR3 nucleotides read TGTGCCTGGGGCCGGGAGTTGGGCTCCTATAATTCACCCCTCCACTTT. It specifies CAWGRELGSYNSPLHF. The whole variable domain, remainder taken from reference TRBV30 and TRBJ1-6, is SQTIHQWPATLVQPVGSPLSLECTVEGTSNPNLYWYRQAAGRGLQLLFYSVGIGQISSEVPQNLSASRPQDRQFILSSKKLLLSDSGFYLCAWGRELGSYNSPLHFGNGTRLTVT.

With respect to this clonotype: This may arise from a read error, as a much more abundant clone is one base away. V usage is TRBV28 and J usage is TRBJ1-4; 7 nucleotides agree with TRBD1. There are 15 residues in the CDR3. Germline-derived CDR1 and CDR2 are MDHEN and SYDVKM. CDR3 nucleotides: TGTGCCAACAGTCGCACAGGGGATGGTAATGAAAAACTGTTTTTT. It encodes CANSRTGDGNEKLFF.